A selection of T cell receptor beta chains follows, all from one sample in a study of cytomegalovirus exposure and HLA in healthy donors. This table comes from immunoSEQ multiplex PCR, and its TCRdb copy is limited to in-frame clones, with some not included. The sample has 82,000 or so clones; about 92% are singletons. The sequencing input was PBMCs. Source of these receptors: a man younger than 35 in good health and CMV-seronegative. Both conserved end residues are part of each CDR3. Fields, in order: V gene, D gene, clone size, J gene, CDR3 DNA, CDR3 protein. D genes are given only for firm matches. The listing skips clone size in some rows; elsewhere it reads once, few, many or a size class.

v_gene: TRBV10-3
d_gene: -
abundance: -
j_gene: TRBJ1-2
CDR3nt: TGTGCCATCAGTAATGCGGGGGCCAACTATGGCTACACCTTC
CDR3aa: CAISNAGANYGYTF

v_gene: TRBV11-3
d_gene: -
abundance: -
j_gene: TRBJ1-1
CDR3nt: TGTGCCAGCAGCCAGCCAGGGTTCGCTGAAGCTTTCTTT
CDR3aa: CASSQPGFAEAFF

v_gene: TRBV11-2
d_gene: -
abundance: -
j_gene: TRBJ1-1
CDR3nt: TGTGCCAGCAGCTTAGGGGCAGGGGTCACTGAAGCTTTCTTT
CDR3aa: CASSLGAGVTEAFF

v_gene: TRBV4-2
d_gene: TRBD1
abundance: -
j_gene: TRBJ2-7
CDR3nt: TGTGCCAGCAGCTCAAATAACAGGGGTCACGAGCAGTACTTC
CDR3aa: CASSSNNRGHEQYF

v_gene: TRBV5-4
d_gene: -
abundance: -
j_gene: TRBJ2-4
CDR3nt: TGTGCCAGCAGCTCGGCCGGAGGGCAAAACATTCAGTACTTC
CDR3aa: CASSSAGGQNIQYF

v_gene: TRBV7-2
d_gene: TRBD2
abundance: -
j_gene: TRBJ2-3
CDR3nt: TGTGCCAGCAGCTTGATAGCGGGAGGAACAGATACGCAGTATTTT
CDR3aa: CASSLIAGGTDTQYF

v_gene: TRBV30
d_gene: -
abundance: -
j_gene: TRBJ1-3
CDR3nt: TGTGCCTGGGGTTCTGGGGCAAGAAACACCATATATTTT
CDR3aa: CAWGSGARNTIYF

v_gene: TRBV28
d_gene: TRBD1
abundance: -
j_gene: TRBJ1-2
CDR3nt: TGTGCCAGCAGACAGGGGTTTGTAGGTGGCTACACCTTC
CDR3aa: CASRQGFVGGYTF

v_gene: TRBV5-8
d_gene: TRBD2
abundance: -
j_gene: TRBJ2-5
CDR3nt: TGTGCCAGCAGCTTGGGAGCGGGAGGGCCGGGGGAGACCCAGTACTTC
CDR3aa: CASSLGAGGPGETQYF

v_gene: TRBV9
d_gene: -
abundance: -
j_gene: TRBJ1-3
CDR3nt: TGTGCCAGCAGCGTAGGTTCCGGGAACACTGGAAACACCATATATTTT
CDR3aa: CASSVGSGNTGNTIYF

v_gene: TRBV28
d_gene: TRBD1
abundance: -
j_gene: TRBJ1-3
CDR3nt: TGTGCCAGCAGTTCAACAGGGGAAGGAAACACCATATATTTT
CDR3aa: CASSSTGEGNTIYF

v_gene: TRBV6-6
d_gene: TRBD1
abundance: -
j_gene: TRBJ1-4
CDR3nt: TGTGCCAGCAGTTACGGGGACAGGCTAGCTAATGAAAAACTGTTTTTT
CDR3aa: CASSYGDRLANEKLFF

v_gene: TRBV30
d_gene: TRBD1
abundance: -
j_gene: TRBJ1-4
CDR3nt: TGTGCCTGGAGTGCGGGACAGGGTGGCGCATACGAAAAACTGTTTTTT
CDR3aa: CAWSAGQGGAYEKLFF

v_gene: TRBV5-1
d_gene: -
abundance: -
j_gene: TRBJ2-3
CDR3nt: TGCGCCAGCAGCTTGGCGCTCAGGTCAGATACGCAGTATTTT
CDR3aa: CASSLALRSDTQYF

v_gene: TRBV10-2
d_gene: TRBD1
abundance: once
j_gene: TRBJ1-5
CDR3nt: TGCGCCAGCAGTGATGGTCGGAGGGGGCGTAGCAATCAGCCCCAGCATTTT
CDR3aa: CASSDGRRGRSNQPQHF

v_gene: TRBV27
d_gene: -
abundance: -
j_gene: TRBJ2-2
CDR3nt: TGTGCCAGCCAGGGGTTCACCGGGGAGCTGTTTTTT
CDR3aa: CASQGFTGELFF

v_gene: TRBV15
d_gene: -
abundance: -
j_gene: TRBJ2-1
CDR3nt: TGTGCCACCAGCAGAATGTCCGGTAATGAGCAGTTCTTC
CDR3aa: CATSRMSGNEQFF

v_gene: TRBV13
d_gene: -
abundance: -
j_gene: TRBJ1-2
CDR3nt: TGTGCCAGCACCACGTACTTGGACTCTAACTATGGCTACACCTTC
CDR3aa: CASTTYLDSNYGYTF

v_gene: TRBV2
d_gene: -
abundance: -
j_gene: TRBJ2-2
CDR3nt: TGTGCCAGCGGGGAACAGGGAAGTAACGGGGAGCTGTTTTTT
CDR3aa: CASGEQGSNGELFF

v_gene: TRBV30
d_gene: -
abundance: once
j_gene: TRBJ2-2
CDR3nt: TGTGCCTGGAGGGAGAATATCGGGGAGCTGTTTTTT
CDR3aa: CAWRENIGELFF

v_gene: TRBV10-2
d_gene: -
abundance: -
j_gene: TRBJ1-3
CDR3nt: TGCGCCAGCACCCCAGGGGATGGAAACACCATATATTTT
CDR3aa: CASTPGDGNTIYF

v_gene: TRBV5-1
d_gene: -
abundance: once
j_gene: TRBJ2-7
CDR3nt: TGCGCCAGCAGCCCGGTGACAGGACAGACCTACGAGCAGTACTTC
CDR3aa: CASSPVTGQTYEQYF

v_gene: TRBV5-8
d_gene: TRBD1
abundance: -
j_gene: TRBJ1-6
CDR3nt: TGTGCCAGCAGTCGGGACAGGGACAGTTCACCCCTCCACTTT
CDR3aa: CASSRDRDSSPLHF

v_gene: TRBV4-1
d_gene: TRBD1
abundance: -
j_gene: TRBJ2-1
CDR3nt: TGCGCCAGCAGCCCCGGACCCGGGACAGGGGGCTTTGAGCAGTTCTTC
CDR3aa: CASSPGPGTGGFEQFF

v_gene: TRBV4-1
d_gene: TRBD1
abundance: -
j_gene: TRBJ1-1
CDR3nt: TGCGCCAGCAGCCACGCTGACAGGGAGAACACTGAAGCTTTCTTT
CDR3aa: CASSHADRENTEAFF

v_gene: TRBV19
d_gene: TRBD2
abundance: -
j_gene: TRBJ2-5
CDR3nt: TGTGCCAGTAGTATACAACTAGCGGGAGCAGAGACCCAGTACTTC
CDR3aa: CASSIQLAGAETQYF

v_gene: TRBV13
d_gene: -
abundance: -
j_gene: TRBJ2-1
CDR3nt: TGTGCCAGCAGCCGCTGGCGGGAAAATGAGCAGTTCTTC
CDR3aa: CASSRWRENEQFF

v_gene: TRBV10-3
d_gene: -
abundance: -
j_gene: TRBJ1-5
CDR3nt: TGTGCCACGTTATCTACTGCCAATCAGCCCCAGCATTTT
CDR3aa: CATLSTANQPQHF

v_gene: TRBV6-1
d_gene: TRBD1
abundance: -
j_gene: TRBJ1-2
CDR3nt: TGTGCCAGCAGTGAAACCGGGACAGGCTGGCAGAACTATGGCTACACCTTC
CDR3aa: CASSETGTGWQNYGYTF

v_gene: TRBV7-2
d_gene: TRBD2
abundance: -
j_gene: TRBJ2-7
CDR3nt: TGTGCCAGCAGCCCCCCCGGGGGAAGCGGGGTTTACGAGCAGTACTTC
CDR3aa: CASSPPGGSGVYEQYF

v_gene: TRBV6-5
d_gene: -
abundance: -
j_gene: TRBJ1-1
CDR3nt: TGTGCCAGCAGTTTACAAATTCAGGGAAGCACTGAAGCTTTCTTT
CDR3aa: CASSLQIQGSTEAFF

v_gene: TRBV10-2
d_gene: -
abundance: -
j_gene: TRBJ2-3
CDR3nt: TGCGCCACCTCCTTCCACCTCGTAGGCACAGATACGCAGTATTTT
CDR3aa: CATSFHLVGTDTQYF

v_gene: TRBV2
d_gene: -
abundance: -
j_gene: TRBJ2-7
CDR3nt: TGTGCCAGCAGCCCCAGGGAAACCTACGAGCAGTACTTC
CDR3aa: CASSPRETYEQYF

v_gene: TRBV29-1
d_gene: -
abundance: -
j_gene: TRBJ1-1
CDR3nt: TGCAGCTCAACCCAGGACACCCGGAGGGACACTGAAGCTTTCTTT
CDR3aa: CSSTQDTRRDTEAFF

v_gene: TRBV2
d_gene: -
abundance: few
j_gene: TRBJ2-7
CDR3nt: TGTGCCAGCAGACCACAGGGTCTTGTTGGCGAGCAGTACTTC
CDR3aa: CASRPQGLVGEQYF

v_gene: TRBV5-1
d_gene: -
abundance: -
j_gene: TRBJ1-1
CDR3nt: TGCGCCAGCAGCCCCGGCAGGGGTTTTAGGACTGAAGCTTTCTTT
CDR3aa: CASSPGRGFRTEAFF

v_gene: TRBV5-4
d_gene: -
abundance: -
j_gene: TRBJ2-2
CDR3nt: TGTGCCAGCAGCTTGGGCGGGACAGCCCCGAACACCGGGGAGCTGTTTTTT
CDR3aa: CASSLGGTAPNTGELFF

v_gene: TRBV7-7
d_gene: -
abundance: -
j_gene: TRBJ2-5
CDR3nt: TGTGCTAGCAGCTTAGGGGGCGGGGCCCTAGAGACCCAGTACTTC
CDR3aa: CASSLGGGALETQYF

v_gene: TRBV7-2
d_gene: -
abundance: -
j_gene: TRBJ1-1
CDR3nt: TGTGCCAGCAGCCCTGTAAGGGGAACTGAAGCTTTCTTT
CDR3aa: CASSPVRGTEAFF

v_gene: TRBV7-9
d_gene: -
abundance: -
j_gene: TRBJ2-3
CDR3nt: TGTGCCAGCGGCTTCATAGATACGCAGTATTTT
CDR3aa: CASGFIDTQYF

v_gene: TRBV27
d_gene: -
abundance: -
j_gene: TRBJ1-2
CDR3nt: TGTGCCAGCAGTCGAACCGGGACATTCTATGGCTACACCTTC
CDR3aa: CASSRTGTFYGYTF

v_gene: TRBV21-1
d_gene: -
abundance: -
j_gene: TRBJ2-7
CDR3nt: TGTGCCAGCATCGCCAGGGGACAGGGGAAGGGGGGATACGAGCAGTACTTC
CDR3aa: CASIARGQGKGGYEQYF

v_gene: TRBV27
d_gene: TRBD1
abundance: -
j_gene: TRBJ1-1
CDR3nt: TGTGCCAGCAGCTCTATAGACAGGGGGCATATGAACACTGAAGCTTTCTTT
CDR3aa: CASSSIDRGHMNTEAFF

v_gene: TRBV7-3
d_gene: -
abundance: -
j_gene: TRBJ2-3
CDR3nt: TGTGCCAGCAGCCCATTCCCAGGGAGCACAGATACGCAGTATTTT
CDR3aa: CASSPFPGSTDTQYF

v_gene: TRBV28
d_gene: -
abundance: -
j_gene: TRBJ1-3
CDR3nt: TGTGCCAGCAGTTTATTTGAACAGGCGTTGGGAAACACCATATATTTT
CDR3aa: CASSLFEQALGNTIYF

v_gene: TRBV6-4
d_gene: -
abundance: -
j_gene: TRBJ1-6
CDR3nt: TGTGCCAGCAGTGACTCAGGGGAACCTAATTCACCCCTCCACTTT
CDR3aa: CASSDSGEPNSPLHF

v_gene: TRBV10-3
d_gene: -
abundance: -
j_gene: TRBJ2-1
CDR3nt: TGTGCCATCAGTGAGTCGGGGGGATATGAGCAGTTCTTC
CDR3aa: CAISESGGYEQFF

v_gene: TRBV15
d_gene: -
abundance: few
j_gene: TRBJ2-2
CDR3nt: TGTGCCACCAGCAGAGGCTCCCACGGGGGGCCGAACACCGGGGAGCTGTTTTTT
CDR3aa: CATSRGSHGGPNTGELFF

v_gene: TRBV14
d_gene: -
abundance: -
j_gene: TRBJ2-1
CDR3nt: TGTGCCAGCAGCCAGAATCAACTGAGCTCCTACAATGAGCAGTTCTTC
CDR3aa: CASSQNQLSSYNEQFF

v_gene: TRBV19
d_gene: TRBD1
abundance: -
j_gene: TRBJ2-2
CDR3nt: TGTGCCAGTACCATGGACAGGGCGGCCACCGGGGAGCTGTTTTTT
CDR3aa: CASTMDRAATGELFF

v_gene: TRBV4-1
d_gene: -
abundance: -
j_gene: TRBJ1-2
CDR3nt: TGCGCCAGCAGCCTAGGAGACAGGTCCTATGGCTACACCTTC
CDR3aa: CASSLGDRSYGYTF

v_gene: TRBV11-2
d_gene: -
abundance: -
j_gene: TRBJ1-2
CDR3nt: TGTGCCAGCAGCCGGACATCGGTGGGCCTCTATGGCTACACCTTC
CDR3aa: CASSRTSVGLYGYTF

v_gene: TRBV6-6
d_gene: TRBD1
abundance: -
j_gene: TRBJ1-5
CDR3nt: TGTGCCAGCAGAAAACAGGGGAATCAGCCCCAGCATTTT
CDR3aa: CASRKQGNQPQHF

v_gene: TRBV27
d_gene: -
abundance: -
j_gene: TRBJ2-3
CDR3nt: TGTGCCAGCAGTCCGCCCCCTCATCGGACAGATACGCAGTATTTT
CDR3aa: CASSPPPHRTDTQYF

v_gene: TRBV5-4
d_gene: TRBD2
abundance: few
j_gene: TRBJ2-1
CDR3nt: TGTGCCAGCAGCCACGGTGGGGGGGTGAATAATGAGCAGTTCTTC
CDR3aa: CASSHGGGVNNEQFF

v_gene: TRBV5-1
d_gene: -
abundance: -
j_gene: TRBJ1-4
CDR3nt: TGCGCCAGCAGCTTGGCCACCTGGAGAGATGAAAAACTGTTTTTT
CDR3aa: CASSLATWRDEKLFF

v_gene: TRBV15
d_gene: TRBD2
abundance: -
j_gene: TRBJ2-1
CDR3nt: TGTGCCACCAGCAGAGATCTAATTACTAGCGGGTACAATGAGCAGTTCTTC
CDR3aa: CATSRDLITSGYNEQFF

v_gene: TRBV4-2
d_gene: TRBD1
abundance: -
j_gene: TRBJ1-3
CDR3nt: TGTGCCAGCAGCCAAGGGGGGGACAGGGCATCGAGCTCTGGAAACACCATATATTTT
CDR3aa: CASSQGGDRASSSGNTIYF